These 14 T cell receptor beta chains came from one sample sequenced in a study of T cell repertoires in cytomegalovirus infection. TCRdb fed the reads into MiXCR, producing one record per CDR3 protein. The table has some 310,000 distinct CDR3 sequences, just under 25% seen once. The antigens for these receptors are not known. Sample: cultured PBMCs, taken from culture after CMV antigen stimulation. The source is a human donor in good health (CMV status not recorded). Some clones in this sample may be carry-over from other donors' samples.

The rearrangement links TRBV5-1 to TRBJ1-1, with D perhaps matching TRBD1 (6 bases). The V gene lost 2 bases and the J gene lost 0 bases, with 11 bases spanning the gap. The length of the CDR3 is 15 residues. The germline V gene has CDR1 SGHRS and CDR2 YFSETQ. Here the CDR3 reads CASSFRGSMNTEAFF. DNA of the CDR3: TGCGCCAGCAGCTTCAGGGGAAGCATGAACACTGAAGCTTTCTTT.

There are a few counts of this clonotype. This rearrangement joins TRBV28 to TRBJ2-1; 7 bases match TRBD2. The trim removed 6 bases at V and 10 bases at J, leaving 6 bases unmatched. The CDR3 consists of 12 residues. Per the germline V gene, CDR1 is MDHEN and CDR2 is SYDVKM. CDR3 in DNA: TGTGCCAGCAGAGCGGGAACCCCCGAGCAGTTCTTC. Its protein product is CASRAGTPEQFF.

The chain joins TRBV11-3 to TRBJ1-1; 7 nucleotides align to TRBD1. In germline, CDR1 is SGHNT, CDR2 YENEEA. J was trimmed by 3 bases and V by 0 bases; bases with no gene match: 7. The CDR3 totals 16 residues. CDR3 sequence reads: CASSLDEGAYDTEAFF. The CDR3 nucleotides read TGTGCCAGCAGCTTAGACGAGGGGGCCTACGACACTGAAGCTTTCTTT.

J is TRBJ2-7 and V is TRBV7-9, with 7 bases fitting TRBD2. The CDR3 is 14 amino acids. Trimming took 2 bases from V and 4 from J; bases not matched to a gene: 5. Germline CDR1 reads SEHNR; CDR2 reads FQNEAQ (reference sequence). CDR3 DNA sequence: TGTGCCAGCAGCTTAACCGGGGGGAGTTACGAGCAGTACGTC. Protein sequence: CASSLTGGSYEQYV.

This clonotype has just a few counts. This rearrangement joins TRBV18 to TRBJ1-2; 10 bases line up with TRBD1. The V gene end was trimmed by 4 bases and the J gene end by 6 bases; junction bases not matched to a gene: 8. CDR3 size: 15 residues. Germline CDR1 is KGHSH and CDR2 is LQKENI. In DNA form, the CDR3 reads TGTGCCAGCTCACAATTCACCGGGACAGGGGATGGCTACACCTTC. This encodes CASSQFTGTGDGYTF.

The rearrangement uses TRBV28 and TRBJ2-3; D may be TRBD1 or TRBD2 (5 bases each). CDR3 length: 15 residues. V was clipped by 5 bases and J by 0 bases, with 12 bases between them. The germline V gene has CDR1 MDHEN and CDR2 SYDVKM. CDR3 amino acids: CASSGRDGSTDTQYF. The CDR3 region has the DNA TGTGCCAGCAGTGGACGGGACGGAAGCACAGATACGCAGTATTTT.

This clonotype occurred once. The V gene is TRBV5-8, the J gene TRBJ1-1; 8 nucleotides agree with TRBD1. V lost 5 bases and J lost 4; bases outside the gene matches: 7. The CDR3 consists of 14 residues. Germline V gene sequence: CDR1 SGHTS, CDR2 YDEGEE. Here the CDR3 reads CASSPLTGATEAFF. As DNA, the CDR3 is TGTGCCAGCAGTCCTCTGACAGGGGCCACTGAAGCTTTCTTT.

In this sample, this clonotype turned up once. The V gene is TRBV7-8, the J gene TRBJ1-5; D is uncertain. The CDR3 is 15 residues long. Germline V lookup: CDR1 SGHVS, CDR2 FQNEAQ. V was shortened by 5 bases and J by 6 bases, with 17 bases between the two germline ends. The CDR3 coding sequence is TGTGCCAGCAGCCCTTTATTGGGTCTGACTCAGCCCCAGCATTTT. This translates into CASSPLLGLTQPQHF.

This clonotype was seen ten or more times. V is TRBV6-2 or TRBV6-3 and J is TRBJ2-7; D perhaps matches TRBD2 (6 bases). The CDR3 extends over 12 amino acids. CDR1 MNHEY and CDR2 SVGEGT come from the germline V gene. Deletions cut 8 bases from V and 6 bases from J, with 14 bases between. The CDR3 sequence: CASGPGGGEQYF. For the CDR3, the DNA is TGTGCCAGCGGCCCCGGGGGAGGCGAGCAGTACTTC.

This clonotype showed up just a few times. This chain connects TRBV4-1 to TRBJ2-7; 7 bases match TRBD1. This CDR3 has 18 residues. V trimming: 1 base; J trimming: 0 bases; junction bases outside the gene matches: 12. Germline V gives CDR1 MGHRA, CDR2 YSYEKL. Written as DNA, the CDR3 is TGCGCCAGCAGCCAAGGAGTAGGGGGCCTCTTAAGCTCCTACGAGCAGTACTTC. It yields the protein CASSQGVGGLLSSYEQYF.

This clonotype occurred a few times. This chain uses TRBV7-9 with TRBJ2-5; D call uncertain. In germline, CDR1 is SEHNR, CDR2 FQNEAQ (reference sequence). V lost 5 bases, J lost 4 bases, and 8 bases lay in between. The CDR3 has 12 residues. This chain's CDR3 is CASSGIGETQYF. The CDR3, as DNA: TGTGCCAGCAGCGGAATCGGAGAGACCCAGTACTTC.

The chain recombines TRBV24-1 with TRBJ2-1, with D unclear. The V gene's germline CDR1 is KGHDR and CDR2 SFDVKD. The CDR3 runs to 14 residues. The V gene lost 9 bases and the J gene lost 4 bases, with 15 bases spanning the gap. The DNA of the CDR3 is TGTGCCACCTCGAGTTTTGGGGTATACAATGAGCAGTTCTTC. Protein: CATSSFGVYNEQFF.

This clonotype showed up just a few times. The V call is TRBV10-3, the J call TRBJ2-2; 7 bases align to TRBD1. Losses at the gene ends were 0 bases for V and 5 bases for J; bases not matched to a gene: 9. The CDR3 contains 17 residues. Per the germline V gene, CDR1 is ENHRY and CDR2 is SYGVKD. The CDR3 loop reads CAISESADRTGTGELFF. The CDR3 DNA reads as TGTGCCATCAGTGAGTCCGCGGACAGGACAGGTACCGGGGAGCTGTTTTTT.

The table lists this clonotype with a few counts. The chain is built from TRBV7-3 and TRBJ2-1; 8 nucleotides agree with TRBD2. The CDR3 is made up of 18 amino acids. V lost 2 bases and J lost 0; bases outside the gene matches: 9. Per the germline V gene, CDR1 is SGHTA and CDR2 is FQGTGA. CDR3 region: CASSLSPSSGSSYNEQFF. The CDR3 DNA reads TGTGCCAGCAGCTTATCGCCCTCAAGCGGGAGCTCCTACAATGAGCAGTTCTTC.